A selection of T cell receptor beta chains follows, all from one sample in a study of beta chain features in type 1 diabetes. Clones were read by immunoSEQ multiplex PCR, and TCRdb kept only the in-frame ones, dropping some. The sample includes around 250,000 clones, roughly two thirds of them seen just once. The material sequenced was naive CD4+ T cells from blood. The receptor set was obtained from a man aged 25 to 45 in good health. CDR3s include the opening cysteine and the closing phenylalanine or tryptophan. D genes are given only for firm matches. Not all rows give a size; the values are once, few, many and, for expanded clones, a class.

>TRBV30|NA|TRBJ2-2|NA
CAWSAGSGELFF
TGTGCCTGGAGTGCAGGGAGCGGGGAGCTGTTTTTT
>TRBV7-2|NA|TRBJ2-3|NA
CASSLEGSQDTQYF
TGTGCCAGCAGCTTAGAGGGGAGTCAAGATACGCAGTATTTT
>TRBV7-9|once|TRBJ1-5|NA
CASSPGVQPQHF
TGTGCCAGCAGCCCCGGCGTTCAGCCCCAGCATTTT
>TRBV30|NA|TRBJ2-2|TRBD2
CAWNSGLAGVHTGELFF
TGTGCCTGGAATTCTGGACTAGCGGGAGTTCACACCGGGGAGCTGTTTTTT
>TRBV6-6|NA|TRBJ2-5|TRBD1
CASRDRGLETQYF
TGTGCCAGCAGAGACAGGGGGCTTGAGACCCAGTACTTC
>TRBV30|NA|TRBJ2-2|NA
CAWSDLTPGELFF
TGTGCCTGGAGTGATCTTACACCCGGGGAGCTGTTTTTT
>TRBV7-9|few|TRBJ2-1|TRBD1
CASGRDRDHNEQFF
TGTGCCAGTGGCCGGGACAGGGACCACAATGAGCAGTTCTTC
>TRBV7-2|NA|TRBJ1-2|TRBD1
CASSFRDRNYGYTF
TGTGCCAGCAGCTTCCGGGACAGAAACTATGGCTACACCTTC
>TRBV30|NA|TRBJ2-1|NA
CAWSAPTGGVYNEQFF
TGTGCCTGGAGTGCCCCAACCGGGGGTGTATACAATGAGCAGTTCTTC
>TRBV28|NA|TRBJ2-7|NA
CASSLSSGQYEQYF
TGTGCCAGCAGTTTAAGTAGCGGCCAATACGAGCAGTACTTC
>TRBV30|once|TRBJ2-1|NA
CAWNRPSYNEQFF
TGTGCCTGGAACCGACCCAGCTACAATGAGCAGTTCTTC
>TRBV20-1|once|TRBJ1-2|NA
CTSGSEDGYTF
TGCACCAGCGGGTCAGAGGATGGCTACACCTTC
>TRBV30|NA|TRBJ2-2|NA
CASPRDLLTGELFF
TGTGCCTCCCCCCGGGACTTACTCACCGGGGAGCTGTTTTTT
>TRBV9|NA|TRBJ2-6|TRBD1
CASSTGTGPPGGANVLTF
TGTGCCAGCAGCACCGGGACAGGGCCCCCGGGCGGGGCCAACGTCCTGACTTTC
>TRBV30|few|TRBJ2-1|NA
CAWGPYSYNEQFF
TGTGCCTGGGGACCGTACTCCTACAATGAGCAGTTCTTC
>TRBV7-6|once|TRBJ1-6|NA
CASSLKGDKSSYNSPLHF
TGTGCCAGCAGCTTAAAGGGGGACAAGAGCTCCTATAATTCACCCCTCCACTTT
>TRBV4-2|NA|TRBJ2-1|TRBD2
CASSPGLANEQFF
TGTGCCAGCAGCCCAGGACTAGCCAATGAGCAGTTCTTC
>TRBV11-2|NA|TRBJ2-7|NA
CASSLARYEQYF
TGTGCCAGCAGCCTAGCGCGCTACGAGCAGTACTTC
>TRBV28|NA|TRBJ2-5|TRBD2
CASSPVGSLAGVQKTQYF
TGTGCCAGCAGTCCCGTCGGATCACTAGCGGGAGTACAAAAGACCCAGTACTTC
>TRBV4-3|NA|TRBJ1-5|NA
CASSPLPQHF
TGCGCCAGCAGCCCGTTGCCCCAGCATTTT
>TRBV28|NA|TRBJ2-7|NA
CASSLQQPPYEQYF
TGTGCCAGCAGTTTACAACAGCCCCCCTACGAGCAGTACTTC
>TRBV29-1|NA|TRBJ2-1|NA
CSVEDPGYFNEQFF
TGCAGCGTTGAAGATCCGGGTTATTTCAATGAGCAGTTCTTC
>TRBV30|NA|TRBJ2-5|NA
CAWRSYQETQYF
TGTGCCTGGAGATCGTACCAAGAGACCCAGTACTTC
>TRBV2|NA|TRBJ2-5|NA
CASKADYGETQYF
TGTGCCAGCAAGGCTGACTATGGAGAGACCCAGTACTTC
>TRBV23-1|NA|TRBJ2-5|TRBD2
CASSHPSGGAVETQYF
TGCGCCAGCAGTCACCCTAGCGGGGGGGCCGTGGAGACCCAGTACTTC
>TRBV29-1|NA|TRBJ1-2|NA
CSVFREGYTF
TGCAGCGTTTTCAGGGAAGGCTACACCTTC
>TRBV15|NA|TRBJ2-7|NA
CATSRAGRSSYEQYF
TGTGCCACCAGCAGGGCGGGCAGATCCTCCTACGAGCAGTACTTC
>TRBV7-9|NA|TRBJ2-1|NA
CASSLEGPGWWFF
TGTGCCAGCAGCTTAGAGGGCCCTGGTTGGTGGTTCTTC
>TRBV21-1|NA|TRBJ2-5|NA
CASSKEAGKETQYF
TGTGCCAGCAGCAAAGAAGCGGGAAAAGAGACCCAGTACTTC
>TRBV11-2|NA|TRBJ2-5|NA
CASSLVRGETQYF
TGTGCCAGCAGCTTAGTTCGGGGTGAGACCCAGTACTTC
>TRBV2|NA|TRBJ1-6|TRBD1
CASSAGTGTGHSPLHF
TGTGCCAGCAGTGCGGGTACCGGGACAGGGCACTCACCCCTCCACTTT
>TRBV10-3|NA|TRBJ2-7|TRBD1
CAISGQGPSSYEQYF
TGTGCCATCAGTGGACAGGGGCCTAGCTCCTACGAGCAGTACTTC
>TRBV7-2|NA|TRBJ2-1|TRBD2
CASSSSGGTEQFF
TGTGCCAGCAGCTCTAGCGGGGGGACTGAGCAGTTCTTC
>TRBV7-2|NA|TRBJ1-1|NA
CASSLRVTEAFF
TGTGCCAGCAGCTTAAGAGTCACTGAAGCTTTCTTT
>TRBV9|NA|TRBJ2-7|TRBD2
CASSVGVTSGEEQYF
TGTGCCAGCAGCGTAGGGGTAACTAGCGGAGAAGAGCAGTACTTC
>TRBV29-1|NA|TRBJ2-2|NA
CSVRGRSGTGELFF
TGCAGCGTGCGAGGGAGGAGCGGCACCGGGGAGCTGTTTTTT
>TRBV27|NA|TRBJ2-7|NA
CASRTTSYEQYF
TGTGCCAGCAGGACGACTAGTTACGAGCAGTACTTC
>TRBV25-1|NA|TRBJ2-5|NA
CASRGSQETQYF
TGTGCCAGCCGGGGCAGTCAAGAGACCCAGTACTTC
>TRBV29-1|NA|TRBJ2-1|TRBD2
CSASGRVNEQFF
TGCAGCGCTAGCGGGAGGGTTAATGAGCAGTTCTTC
>TRBV30|NA|TRBJ2-2|NA
CAWSRGSPSTGELFF
TGTGCCTGGAGTAGAGGGTCCCCGAGCACCGGGGAGCTGTTTTTT
>TRBV15|NA|TRBJ1-2|TRBD1
CATSRDTGGYGYTF
TGTGCCACCAGCAGGGACACAGGGGGCTATGGCTACACCTTC
>TRBV9|NA|TRBJ1-5|NA
CASSAQGGTKPQHF
TGTGCCAGCAGCGCCCAGGGCGGGACGAAGCCCCAGCATTTT
>TRBV30|few|TRBJ2-7|TRBD1
CALDRVPYEQYF
TGTGCCTTGGACAGGGTCCCCTACGAGCAGTACTTC
>TRBV30|few|TRBJ2-1|TRBD2
CAGIAGGGYNEQFF
TGTGCCGGGATAGCGGGAGGTGGCTACAATGAGCAGTTCTTC
>TRBV30|NA|TRBJ1-1|NA
CAWSPRGGTEAFF
TGTGCCTGGAGCCCTAGGGGGGGCACTGAAGCTTTCTTT
>TRBV6-5|NA|TRBJ2-1|TRBD2
CASSGRRAHEQFF
TGTGCCAGCAGCGGGAGGCGGGCCCATGAGCAGTTCTTC
>TRBV2|NA|TRBJ2-5|TRBD2
CASRGYGAGRETQYF
TGTGCCAGCAGGGGGTACGGAGCGGGAAGAGAGACCCAGTACTTC
>TRBV29-1|few|TRBJ2-7|NA
CSVGPTYEQYF
TGCAGCGTTGGACCTACCTACGAGCAGTACTTC
>TRBV9|NA|TRBJ2-5|TRBD2
CASSVGASGSRETQYF
TGTGCCAGCAGCGTAGGGGCTAGCGGGTCCCGGGAGACCCAGTACTTC
>TRBV7-2|NA|TRBJ2-5|TRBD1
CASRAPGGSGETQYF
TGTGCCAGCAGAGCCCCAGGGGGCTCTGGGGAGACCCAGTACTTC
>TRBV13|NA|TRBJ2-5|TRBD1
CASSVGTGVDQETQYF
TGTGCCAGCAGCGTCGGGACAGGGGTGGACCAAGAGACCCAGTACTTC
>TRBV11-2|NA|TRBJ2-7|NA
CASSLTAGEYEQYF
TGTGCCAGCAGCTTAACAGCCGGGGAATACGAGCAGTACTTC